The present T cell receptor (beta chain) was sequenced within a study of kidney transplant recipient with SARS-CoV-2 infection (dated by TCRdb to 2020 to 2022). Regarding this clonotype: No antigen is known for it. A read error is possible here, since a much larger clone lies one base away.

V sheds 4 bases and J sheds 6 bases, leaving 19 bases between their ends. Taken from the germline V gene (reference sequence), the CDR1 and CDR2 loops are LGHDT and YNNKEL. The CDR3 runs 15 residues from the cysteine to the phenylalanine. Of the read, only the CDR3 DNA is kept; its 45 bases are in frame from base 1. The label giving this sample's time point can be read as: pre-pandemic baseline sample and day 111 after first positive SARS-CoV-2 test. Instrument used: Illumina MiSeq. Profiling of the peripheral T cell repertoire was carried out for human TCRbeta genes. Concerning the study's data processing: Differential clonotype abundance was tested with beta-binomial modelling to account for variability over time. Expanded clonotypes were screened against the ImmuneCODE reference database of SARS-CoV-2-associated TCRs and mapped to viral genome regions. Additional analyses of the repertoire looked at TRBV gene usage, CDR3 length, CDR3 amino acid overlap between time points, clonotype abundance distributions and Jaccard similarity. TCRdb passed the public sequencing reads through fastp at Q25 and MiXCR, retaining productive beta sequences. Under each unique CDR3 protein, matching rows form one entry showing the most common genes and DNA. The V and J calls here are based on TCRdb, not the publication. Within this sample are 250,000 or so distinct CDR3 sequences, with roughly 26% of them counted one time only. Less than 8.5% of the sample goes to the ten largest clones.

The sample was a blood sample, taken at baseline and on day 111 from a kidney transplant recipient. The rearrangement joined TRBV3-1 to TRBJ2-7; the D call could be TRBD1 or TRBD2, with each sharing 5 bases. This sequence was found in a male patient aged 30 to 39 who had COVID-19 and was a kidney transplant recipient. After transplantation, some T cells may belong to the graft donor instead of the recipient. At the DNA level, the sequence is TGTGCCAGCAGCCTAATGAGGGGTTTCCACTCCGAGCAGTACTTC. Translated, this gives CASSLMRGFHSEQYF.